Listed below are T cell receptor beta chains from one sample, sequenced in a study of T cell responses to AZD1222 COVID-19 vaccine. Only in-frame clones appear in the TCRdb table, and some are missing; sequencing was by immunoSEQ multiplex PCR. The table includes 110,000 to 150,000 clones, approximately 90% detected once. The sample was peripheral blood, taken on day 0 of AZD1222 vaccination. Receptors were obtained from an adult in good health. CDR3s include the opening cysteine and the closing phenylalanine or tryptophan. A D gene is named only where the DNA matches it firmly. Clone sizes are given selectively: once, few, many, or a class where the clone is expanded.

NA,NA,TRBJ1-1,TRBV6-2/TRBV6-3,TGTGCCAGCAGTTACGATGGGGTGGGAAACACTGAAGCTTTCTTT,CASSYDGVGNTEAFF
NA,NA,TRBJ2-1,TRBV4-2,TGTGCCAGCAGCCAAGATGTACGGGATCGTTCCGGGCAGTTCTTC,CASSQDVRDRSGQFF
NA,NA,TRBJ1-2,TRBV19,TGTGCCAGTAGTATGGGAGGGGCGAGGGACTATGGCTACACCTTC,CASSMGGARDYGYTF
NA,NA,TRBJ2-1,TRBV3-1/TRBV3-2,TGTGCCAGCACTAATGGGAGTAACAATGAGCAGTTCTTC,CASTNGSNNEQFF
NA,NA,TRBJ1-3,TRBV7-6,TGTGCCAGCAGCTTACCAGCCTCGGGACTCCACACCATCAACACCATATATTTT,CASSLPASGLHTINTIYF
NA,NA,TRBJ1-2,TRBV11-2,TGTGCCAGCAGCTTAGATCTCGGACGGTTTGGTGGCTACACCTTC,CASSLDLGRFGGYTF
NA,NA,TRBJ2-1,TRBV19,TGTGCCAGTAGTATACAGGTCTCGTACTACAATGAGCAGTTCTTC,CASSIQVSYYNEQFF
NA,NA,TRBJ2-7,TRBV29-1,TGCAGCGCCAAGATGATGGACACGCCCGCCTACGAGCAGTACTTC,CSAKMMDTPAYEQYF
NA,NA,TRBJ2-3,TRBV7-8,TGTGCCAGCAGCTTCAGCGATACGCAGTATTTT,CASSFSDTQYF
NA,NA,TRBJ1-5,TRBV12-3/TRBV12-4,TGTGCCAGCAGTTCAGAGGACCAGCCCCAGCATTTT,CASSSEDQPQHF
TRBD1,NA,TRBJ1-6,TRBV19,TGTGCCAGTAGTCCCCAACAGGGGGCCCATTCACCCCTCCACTTT,CASSPQQGAHSPLHF
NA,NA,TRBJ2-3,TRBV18,TGTGCCAGCTCACCGGGGCCGGATACGCAGTATTTT,CASSPGPDTQYF
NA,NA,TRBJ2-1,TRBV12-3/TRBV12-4,TGTGCCAGCAGTTTACGGAATTACAATGAGCAGTTCTTC,CASSLRNYNEQFF
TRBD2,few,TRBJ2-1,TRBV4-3,TGCGCCAGCAGCCAAGCTGGACTAGCGGCCCACAATGAGCAGTTCTTC,CASSQAGLAAHNEQFF
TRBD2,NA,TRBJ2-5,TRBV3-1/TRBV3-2,TGTGCCAGCAGCCGGTTGCGGGGGAAAGAGACCCAGTACTTC,CASSRLRGKETQYF
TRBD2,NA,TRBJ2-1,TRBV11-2,TGTGCCAGCAGCTTTTCCCGGACTAGCGGGAGGTATGATGAGCAGTTCTTC,CASSFSRTSGRYDEQFF
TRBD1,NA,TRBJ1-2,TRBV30,TGTGCCTGGGGGACAGCCGTCTATGGCTACACCTTC,CAWGTAVYGYTF
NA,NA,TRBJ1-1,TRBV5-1,TGCGCCAGCGCACTAAACCCAGGAACAAACACTGAAGCTTTCTTT,CASALNPGTNTEAFF
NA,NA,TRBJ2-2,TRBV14,TGTGCCAGCAGCCAACTAGTCTCGTCCGGGGAGCTGTTTTTT,CASSQLVSSGELFF
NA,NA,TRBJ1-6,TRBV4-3,TGCGCCAGCAGCCAAGACTGGGTCAGGGTGAATTCACCCCTCCACTTT,CASSQDWVRVNSPLHF
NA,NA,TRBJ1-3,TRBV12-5,TGTGCTAGTGGTTTGCCGACAGACTCTGGAAACACCATATATTTT,CASGLPTDSGNTIYF
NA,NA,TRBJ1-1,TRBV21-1,TGTGCCAGCATCTATAAACGGTTCCGATTCAGTTCGAACACTGAAGCTTTCTTT,CASIYKRFRFSSNTEAFF
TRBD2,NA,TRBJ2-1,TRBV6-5,TGTGCCAGCAGTTACGGACTAGCGGGACCGGGTGAGCAGTTCTTC,CASSYGLAGPGEQFF
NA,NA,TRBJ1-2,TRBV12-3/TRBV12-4,TGTGCCAGCAGTTTCCGGGGGGCTCGTGGCTACACCTTC,CASSFRGARGYTF
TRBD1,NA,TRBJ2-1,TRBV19,TGTGCCAGTAGTGAACTAGGGACAGGGACCTACAATGAGCAGTTCTTC,CASSELGTGTYNEQFF
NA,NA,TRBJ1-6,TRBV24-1,TGTGCCACCCTAAGACTGTACAATTCACCCCTCCACTTT,CATLRLYNSPLHF
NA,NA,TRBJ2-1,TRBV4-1,TGCGCCAGCAGCCAAGTGCTAGGGGTCAATGAGCAGTTCTTC,CASSQVLGVNEQFF
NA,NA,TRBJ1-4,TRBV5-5,TGTGCCAGCGCCGCTACGGCTAATGAAAAACTGTTTTTT,CASAATANEKLFF
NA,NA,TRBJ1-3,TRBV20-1,TGCAGTGCTAGGGGCCAAAACACCATATATTTT,CSARGQNTIYF